The present T cell receptor beta chain was sequenced within a study of shared clonotypes between healthy human individuals. Cells designated naive CD8 were CD45RO-negative and were positively selected for CCR7, with terminally differentiated effector memory CD45RA+ cells excluded. General study findings and limits: The study found lower generation probabilities in non-shared clonotypes than in those shared by all four donors. Richness estimates generally favored naive over memory subsets.

Unmatched junction bases numbered 5, after V lost 6 bases and J lost 7 bases. This CDR3 contains 15 residues. Germline V CDR1 and CDR2: MDHEN, SYDVKM. Deep-level settings were used for running the assay. This table comes from immunoSEQ multiplex PCR, and its TCRdb copy is limited to in-frame clones, with some not included. This table holds around 2.1 million clones, about 93% found once. With respect to this clone: Its antigen is as yet unknown.

The rearrangement joins TRBV28 to TRBJ2-1, with TRBD2 matching 14 bases. The receptor comes from a man aged 18-30 years in good health. Some clones in this sample may be carry-over from other donors' samples. The sequenced material came from naive CD8+ T cells from PBMCs. The CDR3 sequence: CASSLGLAGENEQFF. CDR3 bases: TGTGCCAGCAGCCTGGGACTAGCGGGAGAAAATGAGCAGTTCTTC.